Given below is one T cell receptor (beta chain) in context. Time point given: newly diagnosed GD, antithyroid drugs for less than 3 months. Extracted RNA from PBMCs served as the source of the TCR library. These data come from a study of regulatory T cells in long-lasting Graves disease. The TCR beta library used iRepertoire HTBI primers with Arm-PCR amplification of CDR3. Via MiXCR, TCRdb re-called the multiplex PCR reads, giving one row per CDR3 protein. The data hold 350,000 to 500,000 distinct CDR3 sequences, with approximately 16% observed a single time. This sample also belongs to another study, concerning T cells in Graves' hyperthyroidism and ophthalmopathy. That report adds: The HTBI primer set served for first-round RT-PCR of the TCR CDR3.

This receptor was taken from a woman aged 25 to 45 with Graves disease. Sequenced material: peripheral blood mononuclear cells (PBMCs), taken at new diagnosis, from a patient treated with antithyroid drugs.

Here the CDR3 reads CASETDANTGELFF. CDR3 bases: TGTGCCAGTGAGACTGACGCGAACACCGGGGAGCTGTTTTTT. This chain links TRBV9 with TRBJ2-2, with unresolved D. The CDR3 loop spans 14 amino acids. Germline loops: CDR1 SGDLS, CDR2 YYNGEE. Trimming took off 8 bases at V and 0 bases at J, with 11 bases between the two ends.